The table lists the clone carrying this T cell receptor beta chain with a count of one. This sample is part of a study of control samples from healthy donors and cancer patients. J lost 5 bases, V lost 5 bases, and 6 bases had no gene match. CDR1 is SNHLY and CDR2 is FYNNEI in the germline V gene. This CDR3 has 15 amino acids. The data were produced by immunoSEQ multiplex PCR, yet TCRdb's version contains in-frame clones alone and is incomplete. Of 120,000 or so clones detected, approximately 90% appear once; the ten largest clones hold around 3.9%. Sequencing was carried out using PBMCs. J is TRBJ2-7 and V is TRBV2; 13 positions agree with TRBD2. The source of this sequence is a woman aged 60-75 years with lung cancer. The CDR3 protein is CASSFGLAGAHEQYF. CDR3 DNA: TGTGCCAGCAGTTTCGGACTAGCGGGAGCTCACGAGCAGTACTTC.